This T cell receptor (beta chain) was identified during a study of cytomegalovirus exposure and HLA in healthy donors. The PCR made use of 60 Vbeta and 13 Jbeta primers. Clones were read by immunoSEQ multiplex PCR, and TCRdb kept only the in-frame ones, dropping some. The repertoire holds fewer than 200,000 clones, with 75% to 90% as singletons. The CDR3 loop spans 15 amino acids. Trimming pared 2 bases from V and 0 bases from J, leaving 10 bases between. Germline V CDR1 and CDR2: MNHNS, SASEGT. The rearrangement joins TRBV6-1 to TRBJ1-1, with D possibly being TRBD1 (5 bases). The sample comprised PBMCs. This TCR came from a male donor in good health and CMV-seronegative. The CDR3 DNA reads as TGTGCCAGCAGTGAACCGGGGGGGTTGAACACTGAAGCTTTCTTT. Translation: CASSEPGGLNTEAFF.